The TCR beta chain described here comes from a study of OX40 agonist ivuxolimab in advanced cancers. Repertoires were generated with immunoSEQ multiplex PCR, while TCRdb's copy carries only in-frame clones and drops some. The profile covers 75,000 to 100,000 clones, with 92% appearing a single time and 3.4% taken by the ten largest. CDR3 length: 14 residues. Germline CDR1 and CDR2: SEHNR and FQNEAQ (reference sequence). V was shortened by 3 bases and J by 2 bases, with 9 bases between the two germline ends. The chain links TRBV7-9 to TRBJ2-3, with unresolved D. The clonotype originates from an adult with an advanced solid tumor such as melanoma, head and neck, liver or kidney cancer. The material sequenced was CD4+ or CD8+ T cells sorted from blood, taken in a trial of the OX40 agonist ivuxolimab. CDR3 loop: CASSFGRNTDTQYF. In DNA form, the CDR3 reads TGTGCCAGCAGCTTTGGCAGGAACACAGATACGCAGTATTTT.